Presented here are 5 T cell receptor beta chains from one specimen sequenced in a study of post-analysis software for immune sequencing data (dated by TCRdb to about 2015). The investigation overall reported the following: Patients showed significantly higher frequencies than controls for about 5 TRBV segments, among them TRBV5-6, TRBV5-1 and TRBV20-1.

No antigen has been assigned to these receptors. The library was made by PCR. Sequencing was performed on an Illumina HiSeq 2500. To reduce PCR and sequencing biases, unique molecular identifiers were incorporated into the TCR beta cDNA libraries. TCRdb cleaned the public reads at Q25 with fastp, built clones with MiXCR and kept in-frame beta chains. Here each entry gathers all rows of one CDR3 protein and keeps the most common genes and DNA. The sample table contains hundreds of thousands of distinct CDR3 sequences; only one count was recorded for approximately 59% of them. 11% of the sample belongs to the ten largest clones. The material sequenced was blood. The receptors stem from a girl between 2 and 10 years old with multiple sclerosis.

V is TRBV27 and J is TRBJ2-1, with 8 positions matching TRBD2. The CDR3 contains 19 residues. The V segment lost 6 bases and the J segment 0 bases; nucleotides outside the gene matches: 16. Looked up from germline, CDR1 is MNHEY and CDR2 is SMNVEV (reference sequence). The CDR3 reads CASRPSGGPDLSSYNEQFF. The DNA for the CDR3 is TGTGCCAGCAGACCTTCGGGAGGGCCAGACCTCAGCTCCTACAATGAGCAGTTCTTC.

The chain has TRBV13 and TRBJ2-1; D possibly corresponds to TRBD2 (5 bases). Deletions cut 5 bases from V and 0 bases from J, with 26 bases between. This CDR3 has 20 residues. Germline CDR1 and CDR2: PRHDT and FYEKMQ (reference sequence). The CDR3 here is CASSPSLELEAVNSYNEQFF. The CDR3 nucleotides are TGTGCCAGCAGCCCCTCGTTGGAGCTGGAGGCTGTAAACTCCTACAATGAGCAGTTCTTC.

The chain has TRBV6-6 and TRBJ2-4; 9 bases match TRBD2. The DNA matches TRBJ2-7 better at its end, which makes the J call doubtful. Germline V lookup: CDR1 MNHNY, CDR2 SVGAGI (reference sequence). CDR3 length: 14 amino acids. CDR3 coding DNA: TGTGCCAGCGGGGGCGGGAGGGCCTTGTACGAGCAGTACTTC. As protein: CASGGGRALYEQYF.

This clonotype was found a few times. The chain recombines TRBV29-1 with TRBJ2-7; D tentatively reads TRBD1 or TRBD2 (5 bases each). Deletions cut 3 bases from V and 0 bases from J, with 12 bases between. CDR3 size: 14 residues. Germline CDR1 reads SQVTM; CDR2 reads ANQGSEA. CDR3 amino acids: CSVDSRDRSYEQYF. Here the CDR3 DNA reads TGCAGCGTTGATTCCAGGGACCGCTCCTACGAGCAGTACTTC.

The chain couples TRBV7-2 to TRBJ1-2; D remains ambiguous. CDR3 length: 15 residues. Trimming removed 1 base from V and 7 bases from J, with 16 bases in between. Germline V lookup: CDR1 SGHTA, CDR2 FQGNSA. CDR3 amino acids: CASSLDLGFSSGYTF. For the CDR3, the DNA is TGTGCCAGCAGCTTAGATCTCGGGTTCTCGAGTGGCTACACCTTC.